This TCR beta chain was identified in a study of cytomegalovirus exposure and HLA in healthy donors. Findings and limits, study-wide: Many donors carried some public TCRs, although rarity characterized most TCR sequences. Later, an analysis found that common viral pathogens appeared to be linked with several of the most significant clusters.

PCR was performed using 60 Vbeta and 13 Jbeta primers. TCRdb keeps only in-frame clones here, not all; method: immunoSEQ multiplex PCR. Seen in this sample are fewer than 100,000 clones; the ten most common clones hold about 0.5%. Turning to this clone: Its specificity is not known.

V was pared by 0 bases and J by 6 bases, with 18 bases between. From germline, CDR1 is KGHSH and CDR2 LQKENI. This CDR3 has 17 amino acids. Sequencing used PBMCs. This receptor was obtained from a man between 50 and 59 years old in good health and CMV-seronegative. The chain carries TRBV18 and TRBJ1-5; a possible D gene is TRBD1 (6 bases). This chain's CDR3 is CASSPPTGGMGRQPQHF. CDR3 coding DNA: TGTGCCAGCTCACCACCGACGGGGGGCATGGGACGTCAGCCCCAGCATTTT.